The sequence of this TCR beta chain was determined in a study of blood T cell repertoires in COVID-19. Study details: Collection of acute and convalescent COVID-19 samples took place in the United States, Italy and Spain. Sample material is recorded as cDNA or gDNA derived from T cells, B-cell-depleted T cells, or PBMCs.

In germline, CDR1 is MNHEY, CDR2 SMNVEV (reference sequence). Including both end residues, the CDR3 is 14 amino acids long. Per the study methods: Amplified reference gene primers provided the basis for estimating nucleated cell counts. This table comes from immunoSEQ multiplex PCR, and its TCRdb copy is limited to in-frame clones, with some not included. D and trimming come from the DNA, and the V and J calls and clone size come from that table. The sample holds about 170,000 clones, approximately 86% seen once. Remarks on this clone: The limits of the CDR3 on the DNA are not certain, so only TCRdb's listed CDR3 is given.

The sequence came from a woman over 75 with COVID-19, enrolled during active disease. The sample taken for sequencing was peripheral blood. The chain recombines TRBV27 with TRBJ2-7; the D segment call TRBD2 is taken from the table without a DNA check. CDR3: CASSLEFASGNRYF.